Given below is one T cell receptor (beta chain) in context. Its cognate antigen is unknown. Vbeta (60) and Jbeta (13) primers were used in the PCR. The protocol was immunoSEQ multiplex PCR, while the TCRdb copy is restricted to in-frame clones and leaves out a portion. The sample records 200,000 to 250,000 clones, approximately 82% being singletons. This record belongs to a study of cytomegalovirus exposure and HLA in healthy donors. Study-wide findings and caveats: From TCR beta sequences, most subjects' HLA-A and HLA-B alleles were reportedly predicted accurately. Common viral pathogens seemed, in a later analysis, to connect with several of the most significant clusters.

This TCR was sampled from a male donor in good health and CMV-seronegative. The specimen was PBMCs.

The DNA for the CDR3 is TGTGCCAGCAGCCCCAGGACTAGCGGGAGTAAGGACGAGCAGTACTTC. Translating gives CASSPRTSGSKDEQYF. The chain carries TRBV7-6 and TRBJ2-7; 13 positions agree with TRBD2. Germline CDR1 and CDR2: SGHVS and FNYEAQ. V trimming: 5 bases; J trimming: 5 bases; junction bases outside the gene matches: 9. The CDR3 consists of 16 residues.